The 26 T cell receptor beta chains below come from one sample, sequenced in a study of blood T cell repertoires in COVID-19 (TCRdb year 2020). The library was generated by the immunoSEQ multiplex PCR assay. Drawn from immuneACCESS, this table holds only the in-frame rearrangements with V and J called that TCRdb kept. Clones are partly lost; checked studies trace under half to an unresolved V gene and leave the rest unexplained. Recorded for this sample are approximately 65,000 clones; 80% to 90% of them occurred a single time. Jointly, the top ten make up roughly 1.2% of the sample. The sample comprised peripheral blood. The receptor set was obtained from a man between 35 and 55 years old with acute or convalescent COVID-19.

V is TRBV30 and J is TRBJ2-2; 10 bases are a match to TRBD2. CDR3 length equals 18 residues. With 0 bases clipped from V and 3 bases from J, the junction kept 10 bases outside the gene matches. Germline assignment: CDR1 GTSNPN and CDR2 SVGIG (reference sequence). The CDR3: CAWSVQGGLAGDTGELFF. In DNA form, the CDR3 reads TGTGCCTGGAGTGTACAGGGAGGTCTAGCGGGAGACACCGGGGAGCTGTTTTTT.

V is TRBV7-2 and J is TRBJ1-5; TRBD1 matches 7 bases. The CDR3 is 18 amino acids. CDR1 and CDR2 (germline): SGHTA, FQGNSA. Germline trimming cut 5 bases from V and 1 base from J; bases unmatched to any gene: 14. CDR3 sequence: CASSPGWLGGGSNQPQHF. CDR3 in DNA: TGTGCCAGCAGCCCCGGATGGTTAGGGGGCGGGAGCAATCAGCCCCAGCATTTT.

J is TRBJ2-1 and V is TRBV19; TRBD1 is a possible D gene (6 bases). The CDR3 has 16 residues. The germline V gene encodes CDR1 LNHDA and CDR2 SQIVND (reference sequence). The ends were cut back, 8 bases at V and 2 bases at J, with 19 bases in the middle. The CDR3 DNA is TGTGCCAGTCATCAACAGGGTAGTTATACCTACAATGAGCAGTTCTTC. Residues: CASHQQGSYTYNEQFF.

This sequence joins TRBV24-1 and TRBJ2-2; the D is unclear. Germline values: CDR1 KGHDR, CDR2 SFDVKD. Trimming removed 5 bases from V and 7 bases from J, with 13 bases in between. The CDR3 is made up of 14 amino acids. The chain's CDR3 is CATSAFGLIGELFF. CDR3 DNA: TGTGCCACCAGTGCCTTCGGTCTGATCGGGGAGCTGTTTTTT.

The rearrangement uses TRBV10-1 and TRBJ2-7; D not resolved. The CDR3 is 14 amino acids. V lost 2 bases to trimming and J lost 3 bases, with 11 bases between them. From germline, CDR1 is WNHNN and CDR2 SYGVQD (reference sequence). The CDR3: CASSEGRKSYEQYF. Here the CDR3 DNA reads TGCGCCAGCAGTGAGGGCAGAAAAAGCTACGAGCAGTACTTC.

The chain links TRBV2 to TRBJ2-2, with D perhaps matching TRBD1 (6 bases). V gave up 4 bases and J gave up 0 bases, with 15 bases separating them. Germline CDR1 and CDR2: SNHLY and FYNNEI. CDR3 length equals 17 residues. The DNA for the CDR3 is TGTGCCAGCAGTGTTTCCGGGACAAATACGAACACCGGGGAGCTGTTTTTT. It encodes CASSVSGTNTNTGELFF.

This rearrangement joins TRBV28 to TRBJ1-2; D unclear. Germline loops: CDR1 MDHEN, CDR2 SYDVKM. The CDR3 has 10 residues. V was cut by 8 bases and J by 7 bases, with 8 bases left in between. The CDR3 protein is CASGWSGYTF. The CDR3 DNA reads TGTGCCAGCGGTTGGAGTGGCTACACCTTC.

This clone was detected once. CDR3 sequence (DNA): TGTGCCAGTAGTATAGAAGGACAGGGTCTCTATGGCTACACCTTC. Translated: CASSIEGQGLYGYTF. This chain links TRBV19 with TRBJ1-2; 8 bases match TRBD1. J gave up 4 bases and V 0 bases, and 4 bases lay outside the gene matches. Germline-derived CDR1 and CDR2 are LNHDA and SQIVND (reference sequence). The CDR3 loop spans 15 amino acids. Based on the CDR3 plus reference TRBV19 and TRBJ1-2, the full variable domain is DGGITQSPKYLFRKEGQNVTLSCEQNLNHDAMYWYRQDPGQGLRLIYYSQIVNDFQKGDIAEGYSVSREKKESFPLTVTSAQKNPTAFYLCASSIEGQGLYGYTFGSGTRLTVV.

This clone appeared once. This chain joins TRBV4-2 and TRBJ2-5; 8 nucleotides align to TRBD2. The CDR3 has 18 residues. Germline CDR1 and CDR2: LGHNA and YNFKEQ. V gave up 0 bases and J gave up 1 base; unmatched junction bases: 10. CDR3 residues: CASSQEGIGGASQETQYF. In DNA form, the CDR3 reads TGTGCCAGCAGCCAAGAAGGAATCGGGGGGGCGTCCCAAGAGACCCAGTACTTC.

This rearrangement joins TRBV5-6 to TRBJ1-1; a possible D gene is TRBD1 (6 bases). CDR1 SGHDT and CDR2 YYEEEE come from the germline V gene. V lost 8 bases, J lost 3 bases, and 17 bases lay in between. This CDR3 has 14 residues. CDR3 DNA sequence: TGTGCCAGGCCAGGGGTCGGTTTTGACACTGAAGCTTTCTTT. This encodes CARPGVGFDTEAFF.

This clone was counted only a few times. The chain is built from TRBV5-1 and TRBJ2-2; unclear D gene. Deletions cut 3 bases from V and 2 bases from J, with 5 bases between. The V gene's germline CDR1 is SGHRS and CDR2 YFSETQ. The CDR3 has 13 amino acids. The CDR3 DNA reads as TGCGCCAGCAGCTCCTCTAACACCGGGGAGCTGTTTTTT. Translated: CASSSSNTGELFF. The full variable domain, in which reference TRBV5-1 and TRBJ2-2 provide the parts outside the CDR3, is KAGVTQTPRYLIKTRGQQVTLSCSPISGHRSVSWYQQTPGQGLQFLFEYFSETQRNKGNFPGRFSGRQFSNSRSEMNVSTLELGDSALYLCASSSSNTGELFFGEGSRLTVL.

This chain connects TRBV2 to TRBJ2-2, with D perhaps matching TRBD1 (6 bases). CDR1 is SNHLY and CDR2 is FYNNEI in the germline V gene. The CDR3 contains 14 residues. The V end was cut by 7 bases, the J end by 3 bases, with 12 bases between. The CDR3 nucleotides read TGTGCCAGCAAACAGGGTTTGGACACCGGGGAGCTGTTTTTT. Its protein is CASKQGLDTGELFF.

The chain combines TRBV4-1 with TRBJ2-2; 10 positions match TRBD2. The CDR3 is 16 residues long. Germline V lookup: CDR1 MGHRA, CDR2 YSYEKL. The ends lost 4 bases at V and 7 bases at J; junction bases unmatched: 9. The CDR3 DNA sequence: TGCGCCAGCAGCCCGGGACTAGCGATAGGAATCGGGGAGCTGTTTTTT. This gives the protein CASSPGLAIGIGELFF.

The CDR3 loop reads CASSHRGGEGTEAFF. The CDR3 nucleotides read TGTGCCAGCAGCCATCGAGGGGGCGAGGGCACTGAAGCTTTCTTT. The V gene is TRBV3-1 (or the pseudogene TRBV3-2), the J gene TRBJ1-1; TRBD1 matches 7 bases. The germline CDR1 and CDR2 sequences are LGHDT and YNNKEL (reference sequence). The V segment lost 3 bases and the J segment 4 bases; nucleotides outside the gene matches: 8. This CDR3 has 15 amino acids.

The chain recombines TRBV7-3 with TRBJ1-1; 8 nucleotides line up with TRBD1. The germline V gene has CDR1 SGHTA and CDR2 FQGTGA. V was clipped by 2 bases and J by 5 bases; unmatched bases: 7. CDR3 length: 15 amino acids. CDR3 region: CASSLSTGGITEAFF. The CDR3 DNA sequence: TGTGCCAGCAGCTTATCTACAGGGGGGATTACTGAAGCTTTCTTT.

This clone was observed a single time. This rearrangement joins TRBV4-1 to TRBJ2-3; 10 nucleotides match TRBD1. The CDR3 runs to 19 residues. Germline assignment: CDR1 MGHRA and CDR2 YSYEKL. The ends lost 0 bases at V and 6 bases at J; junction bases unmatched: 15. The CDR3 region has the DNA TGCGCCAGCAGCCAAGAGTCGGGACGTATGACAGGGGGCGCGGATACGCAGTATTTT. As protein: CASSQESGRMTGGADTQYF.

The gene calls are TRBV5-1 and TRBJ1-1, with 7 bases fitting TRBD1. The trim removed 5 bases at V and 0 bases at J, leaving 10 bases unmatched. Germline lookup yields CDR1 SGHRS and CDR2 YFSETQ. The CDR3 spans 16 residues. As DNA, the CDR3 is TGCGCCAGCAGTTTCCAGGGACAGATAATGAACACTGAAGCTTTCTTT. Protein sequence: CASSFQGQIMNTEAFF.

This sequence joins TRBV5-4 and TRBJ2-7; 8 bases are a match to TRBD2. Germline trimming cut 4 bases from V and 5 bases from J; bases unmatched to any gene: 11. CDR3 size: 15 residues. CDR1 SGHNT and CDR2 YYREEE come from the germline V gene (reference sequence). Written as DNA, the CDR3 is TGTGCCAGCAGCCAACCGGGACTAGAGATCGACGAGCAGTACTTC. Translated: CASSQPGLEIDEQYF. Combining the CDR3 with reference TRBV5-4 and TRBJ2-7 gives the whole variable domain ETGVTQSPTHLIKTRGQQVTLRCSSQSGHNTVSWYQQALGQGPQFIFQYYREEENGRGNFPPRFSGLQFPNYSSELNVNALELDDSALYLCASSQPGLEIDEQYFGPGTRLTVT.

The chain is built from TRBV11-3 and TRBJ2-3; the match to TRBD1 covers 7 bases. Germline loops: CDR1 SGHNT, CDR2 YENEEA. This CDR3 region has 15 residues. After removal of 5 bases from V and 2 bases from J, the junction contained 7 bases not matched to a gene. CDR3 residues: CASSPGQYHTDTQYF. The CDR3 DNA is TGTGCCAGCAGCCCGGGACAGTACCACACAGATACGCAGTATTTT.

CDR3 in amino acids: CASSEGGQGANYGYTF. The CDR3 DNA is TGTGCCAGCAGTGAGGGGGGACAGGGGGCAAACTATGGCTACACCTTC. V is TRBV6-1 and J is TRBJ1-2; the match to TRBD1 covers 12 bases. Trimming removed 3 bases from V and 2 bases from J; junction bases left unmatched: 4. In germline, CDR1 is MNHNS, CDR2 SASEGT. The CDR3 sequence is 16 residues long.

The chain combines TRBV4-2 with TRBJ1-2; D might be TRBD1 (6 bases). The CDR3 length is 14 residues. Germline V gene sequence: CDR1 LGHNA, CDR2 YNFKEQ. The germline V and J ends were trimmed by 1 base and 4 bases, with 10 bases remaining between them. The CDR3 coding sequence is TGTGCCAGCAGCCAAGGACAGGCGGGCTATGGCTACACCTTC. It specifies CASSQGQAGYGYTF.

The chain couples TRBV10-3 to TRBJ1-6; 9 bases line up with TRBD1. CDR3 length equals 15 residues. The germline V gene has CDR1 ENHRY and CDR2 SYGVKD. The V gene end was trimmed by 5 bases and the J gene end by 7 bases; junction bases not matched to a gene: 6. The CDR3 coding sequence is TGTGCCATCAGTTACGGACAGGGGAACAATTCACCCCTCCACTTT. Its translation: CAISYGQGNNSPLHF.

This clone was seen only a few times. The V call is TRBV24-1, the J call TRBJ2-7; no reliable D call. The CDR3 runs to 12 residues. Trimming stripped 4 bases from V and 1 base from J, with 4 bases between. Germline CDR1 reads KGHDR; CDR2 reads SFDVKD. CDR3 sequence (DNA): TGTGCCACCAGTGAGACTTCCTACGAGCAGTACTTC. Its translation is CATSETSYEQYF.

The chain employs TRBV2 and TRBJ1-1, with a tentative D call TRBD1 (6 bases). The germline V gene encodes CDR1 SNHLY and CDR2 FYNNEI. Trimming removed 5 bases at V and 8 bases at J, with 15 bases between. The CDR3 has 13 amino acids. The CDR3 DNA follows: TGTGCCAGCAGTCCGAGACAGGACCCGGAAGCTTTCTTT. It codes for CASSPRQDPEAFF.

The rearrangement links TRBV6-5 to TRBJ2-1, with a possible D match to TRBD1 (6 bases). Germline V lookup: CDR1 MNHEY, CDR2 SVGAGI. Trimming cost V 11 bases and J 2 bases, with 13 bases left between them. CDR3 length equals 13 residues. The CDR3 reads CAGGFQTYNEQFF. The CDR3 DNA reads TGTGCCGGGGGCTTCCAGACCTACAATGAGCAGTTCTTC.

The CDR3 protein is CASSVTGDSSYGYTF. The CDR3 coding sequence is TGTGCCAGCAGCGTAACAGGGGATTCTTCCTATGGCTACACCTTC. The rearrangement links TRBV9 to TRBJ1-2, with TRBD1 matching 7 bases. The CDR3 has 15 residues. Germline trimming cut 1 base from V and 4 bases from J; bases unmatched to any gene: 7. Germline CDR1 is SGDLS and CDR2 is YYNGEE.